The 26 T cell receptor beta chains below come from one sample, sequenced in a study of shared clonotypes between healthy human individuals. Libraries were prepared by immunoSEQ multiplex PCR; TCRdb keeps only in-frame clonotypes and omits some of them. In the table there are some 2.4 million clones, over 85% of which are singletons. The sequencing input was naive CD4+ T cells from PBMCs. Regarding subset: CD45RA+ positively selected. The receptors were gathered from a young man in good health. Some clones in this sample may be carry-over from other donors' samples.

This clone was observed once. This rearrangement joins TRBV6-6 to TRBJ2-5, with 7 bases lining up with TRBD1. Losses at the gene ends were 4 bases for V and 0 bases for J; bases not matched to a gene: 8. This CDR3 has 16 residues. The germline CDR1 and CDR2 sequences are MNHNY and SVGAGI (reference sequence). CDR3 loop: CASSSNLDRDQETQYF. In DNA form, the CDR3 reads TGTGCCAGCAGTTCGAACCTCGACAGGGACCAAGAGACCCAGTACTTC.

The V and J genes are TRBV7-8 and TRBJ2-4; D not resolved. The CDR3 totals 13 residues. Trimming pared 4 bases from V and 2 bases from J, leaving 6 bases between. CDR1 is SGHVS, CDR2 FQNEAQ, per germline. The CDR3 region has the DNA TGTGCCAGCAGCTCGTATTCCAAAAACATTCAGTACTTC. Translated: CASSSYSKNIQYF. Complete variable domain (other parts from reference TRBV7-8 and TRBJ2-4): GAGVSQSPRYKVAKRGQDVALRCDPISGHVSLFWYQQALGQGPEFLTYFQNEAQLDKSGLPSDRFFAERPEGSVSTLKIQRTQQEDSAVYLCASSSYSKNIQYFGAGTRLSVL.

In its sample, this clone was seen once. This chain joins TRBV7-8 and TRBJ2-2; the match to TRBD2 covers 13 bases. V trimming: 5 bases; J trimming: 5 bases; junction bases outside the gene matches: 14. Germline V lookup: CDR1 SGHVS, CDR2 FQNEAQ. CDR3 length: 19 residues. CDR3: CASSLRTSGRRMGTGELFF. Here the CDR3 DNA reads TGTGCCAGCAGCCTTAGGACTAGCGGGAGAAGGATGGGGACCGGGGAGCTGTTTTTT.

V usage is TRBV7-2 and J usage is TRBJ2-7, with 14 bases aligning to TRBD2. V shed 5 bases, J shed 4 bases, and the junction held 4 bases outside the gene matches. Germline CDR1 is SGHTA and CDR2 is FQGNSA. The CDR3 consists of 15 residues. DNA for the CDR3: TGTGCCAGCAGCCGCGGACTAGCGGGAGGTTACGAGCAGTACTTC. This gives the protein CASSRGLAGGYEQYF. Using reference TRBV7-2 and TRBJ2-7 for the parts outside the CDR3, the full variable domain is GAGVSQSPSNKVTEKGKDVELRCDPISGHTALYWYRQSLGQGLEFLIYFQGNSAPDKSGLPSDRFSAERTGGSVSTLTIQRTQQEDSAVYLCASSRGLAGGYEQYFGPGTRLTVT.

V usage is TRBV27 and J usage is TRBJ1-1; 9 bases line up with TRBD1. V shed 3 bases and J 4 bases; nucleotides not matched to a gene: 9. The germline V gene has CDR1 MNHEY and CDR2 SMNVEV (reference sequence). The CDR3 runs to 16 residues. The CDR3 region has the DNA TGTGCCAGCAGTTTCCTAGGGACAGGGAGGGCCACTGAAGCTTTCTTT. Translating gives CASSFLGTGRATEAFF.

The chain combines TRBV6-6 with TRBJ2-1, with D possibly TRBD1 on 6 matching bases. Germline V gives CDR1 MNHNY, CDR2 SVGAGI (reference sequence). Trimming pared 4 bases from V and 3 bases from J, leaving 13 bases between. The CDR3 totals 15 residues. CDR3 DNA: TGTGCCAGCAGTTGCAGGGGCCGGATCTACAATGAGCAGTTCTTC. Translating gives CASSCRGRIYNEQFF.

V and J are TRBV11-2 and TRBJ2-7; 7 bases map to TRBD2. Germline loops: CDR1 SGHAT, CDR2 FQNNGV. This CDR3 has 15 residues. V lost 0 bases to trimming and J lost 9 bases; unmatched junction nucleotides: 11. CDR3 residues: CASSLETGGIETQYF. DNA of the CDR3: TGTGCCAGCAGCTTAGAAACGGGGGGAATAGAGACGCAGTACTTC.

The V gene is TRBV18, the J gene TRBJ2-7; either TRBD1 or TRBD2 may fit D (5 bases each). V was pared by 4 bases and J by 9 bases, with 25 bases between. Germline V gives CDR1 KGHSH, CDR2 LQKENI. The CDR3 is 16 amino acids. CDR3 loop: CASSLSTGTPPPAQYF. CDR3 DNA sequence: TGTGCCAGCTCACTATCGACCGGGACGCCGCCCCCTGCGCAGTACTTC.

CDR3 sequence: CAWSVADYEQYF. The CDR3 DNA follows: TGTGCCTGGAGTGTAGCTGACTACGAGCAGTACTTC. The V gene is TRBV30, the J gene TRBJ2-7; no reliable D call. Trimming shortened V by 0 bases and J by 3 bases, and 6 bases separated the two germline ends. Looked up from germline, CDR1 is GTSNPN and CDR2 is SVGIG (reference sequence). The CDR3 extends over 12 amino acids.

This chain uses TRBV11-3 with TRBJ2-1; 10 nucleotides agree with TRBD2. V lost 4 bases, J lost 3 bases, and 3 bases stayed unmatched. The length of the CDR3 is 15 residues. Germline assignment: CDR1 SGHNT and CDR2 YENEEA. The CDR3 DNA follows: TGTGCCAGCAGCTCTAGCGGGAGCCTCTACAATGAGCAGTTCTTC. It translates to CASSSSGSLYNEQFF.

The chain is built from TRBV7-9 and TRBJ2-7, with TRBD2 identical over 7 bases. CDR1 and CDR2 (germline): SEHNR, FQNEAQ (reference sequence). The CDR3 is 12 amino acids. V was clipped by 11 bases and J by 6 bases; unmatched bases: 10. The CDR3 region is CAGAAGRGEQYF. The CDR3 coding sequence is TGTGCCGGCGCAGCGGGGCGGGGCGAGCAGTACTTC.

The chain combines TRBV27 with TRBJ2-5; 7 bases are a match to TRBD2. This CDR3 is 14 amino acids long. Germline assignment: CDR1 MNHEY and CDR2 SMNVEV (reference sequence). V dropped 5 bases and J dropped 6; count of bases not matched to a gene: 9. DNA for the CDR3: TGTGCCAGCAGTCCGGACCCCGGGGGGAAGACCCAGTACTTC. This translates into CASSPDPGGKTQYF.

The chain combines TRBV10-3 with TRBJ2-5, with D unresolved. CDR1 and CDR2 from the germline V gene are ENHRY and SYGVKD. V gave up 0 bases and J gave up 3 bases, with 5 bases separating them. The CDR3 has 13 amino acids. CDR3 residues: CAISESRKETQYF. CDR3 bases: TGTGCCATCAGTGAGTCAAGGAAAGAGACCCAGTACTTC.

The chain carries TRBV27 and TRBJ1-2; D is ambiguous. The germline CDR1 and CDR2 sequences are MNHEY and SMNVEV (reference sequence). Trimming cost V 3 bases and J 5 bases, with 10 bases left between them. The CDR3 consists of 13 residues. CDR3 DNA: TGTGCCAGCAGTTTTCGGTCCGCATATGGCTACACCTTC. Its translation: CASSFRSAYGYTF.

The V call is TRBV27, the J call TRBJ1-5, with D perhaps TRBD1 (5 bases). The CDR3 runs to 13 residues. Germline assignment: CDR1 MNHEY and CDR2 SMNVEV (reference sequence). V shed 6 bases and J shed 7 bases, with 13 bases lying between them. The DNA of the CDR3 is TGTGCCAGCAGCGGGACGTGGGGGCAGCCCCAGCATTTT. It specifies CASSGTWGQPQHF.

The count of this clone is one. The rearrangement uses TRBV28 and TRBJ2-2, with TRBD2 matching 11 bases. Germline CDR1 and CDR2: MDHEN and SYDVKM. Losses at the gene ends were 7 bases for V and 6 bases for J; bases not matched to a gene: 7. The CDR3 extends over 15 amino acids. The CDR3 region has the DNA TGTGCCAGCACCACTAGCGGGAGAGGTGCCGGGGAGCTGTTTTTT. Translation gives CASTTSGRGAGELFF.

The J gene is TRBJ2-2, the V gene TRBV28, with 7 bases aligning to TRBD2. The ends lost 4 bases at V and 2 bases at J; junction bases unmatched: 10. This CDR3 has 17 amino acids. Germline CDR1 reads MDHEN; CDR2 reads SYDVKM. DNA for the CDR3: TGTGCCAGCAGTTCCCCTGGGGCTAGCGGTAACACCGGGGAGCTGTTTTTT. This encodes CASSSPGASGNTGELFF.

This chain joins TRBV28 and TRBJ1-4, with TRBD1 identical over 9 bases. The CDR3 consists of 15 residues. CDR1 and CDR2 (germline): MDHEN, SYDVKM. Trimming at V came to 5 bases and at J to 4 bases, leaving 5 bases not matched to a gene. The CDR3 loop reads CASSTPGQGNEKLFF. In DNA, the CDR3 is TGTGCCAGCAGTACTCCGGGACAGGGTAATGAAAAACTGTTTTTT. The entire variable domain, with the rest obtained from reference TRBV28 and TRBJ1-4, is as follows: DVKVTQSSRYLVKRTGEKVFLECVQDMDHENMFWYRQDPGLGLRLIYFSYDVKMKEKGDIPEGYSVSREKKERFSLILESASTNQTSMYLCASSTPGQGNEKLFFGSGTQLSVL.

The chain has TRBV5-1 and TRBJ2-2, with a tentative D call TRBD1 (5 bases). The germline gives CDR1 SGHRS, CDR2 YFSETQ. This CDR3 region has 14 residues. The germline V and J ends were trimmed by 10 bases and 0 bases, with 13 bases remaining between them. This CDR3 is CARTGPPNTGELFF. CDR3 nucleotides: TGCGCCCGCACAGGCCCCCCGAACACCGGGGAGCTGTTTTTT.

Written as DNA, the CDR3 is TGTGCCAGCACCCGGGACAGGAACTATGGCTACACCTTC. Its protein is CASTRDRNYGYTF. The chain combines TRBV27 with TRBJ1-2, with 8 bases fitting TRBD1. Germline V gene sequence: CDR1 MNHEY, CDR2 SMNVEV (reference sequence). V dropped 7 bases and J dropped 2; count of bases not matched to a gene: 3. The CDR3 is 13 amino acids.

V usage is TRBV15 and J usage is TRBJ2-7; no definite D call. This CDR3 is 16 amino acids long. The germline gives CDR1 LNHNV, CDR2 YYDKDF (reference sequence). Between the trimmed V and J ends, which lost 5 bases and 1 base, there was a span of 18 bases. CDR3 protein: CATSRSKPTLSYEQYF. CDR3 sequence (DNA): TGTGCCACCAGCCGAAGTAAACCGACCTTATCCTACGAGCAGTACTTC.

J is TRBJ2-3 and V is TRBV7-3; 11 bases align to TRBD2. This CDR3 has 16 residues. CDR1 and CDR2 from the germline V gene are SGHTA and FQGTGA. J lost 6 bases, V lost 5 bases, and 10 bases had no gene match. In DNA, the CDR3 is TGTGCCAGCAGCGGTTTAGCGGGAGGGCCCTCGGATACGCAGTATTTT. As protein: CASSGLAGGPSDTQYF.

The table lists this clone with a count of one. One end of the junction fails to match germline, which may point to a read error. The chain uses TRBV5-4 and TRBJ2-2, with 7 nucleotides matching TRBD1. The CDR3 is 14 amino acids. The V gene's germline CDR1 is SGHNT and CDR2 YYREEE (reference sequence). The CDR3 DNA sequence: TGTGCCAGCAGCTCGGGACAGAACACCGAGGAGCTGTTTTTT. Protein: CASSSGQNTEELFF. The full variable domain, completed using reference TRBV5-4 and TRBJ2-2, is ETGVTQSPTHLIKTRGQQVTLRCSSQSGHNTVSWYQQALGQGPQFIFQYYREEENGRGNFPPRFSGLQFPNYSSELNVNALELDDSALYLCASSSGQNTEELFFGEGSRLTVL.

This sequence joins TRBV9 and TRBJ1-3; D gene unclear. V lost 4 bases to trimming and J lost 6 bases, with 17 bases between them. The CDR3 is made up of 15 amino acids. CDR1 is SGDLS, CDR2 YYNGEE, per germline. The CDR3 loop reads CASSSKGSMENTIYF. The DNA of the CDR3 is TGTGCCAGCAGCTCGAAAGGTTCTATGGAAAACACCATATATTTT. The full variable domain, in which reference TRBV9 and TRBJ1-3 provide the parts outside the CDR3, is DSGVTQTPKHLITATGQRVTLRCSPRSGDLSVYWYQQSLDQGLQFLIQYYNGEERAKGNILERFSAQQFPDLHSELNLSSLELGDSALYFCASSSKGSMENTIYFGEGSWLTVV.

This clone was observed a single time. The chain employs TRBV6-1 and TRBJ1-2; the D gene is possibly TRBD1 (5 bases). The CDR3 runs to 16 residues. Germline assignment: CDR1 MNHNS and CDR2 SASEGT. With 2 bases removed from V and 5 bases from J, the gap between germline ends came to 18 bases. CDR3 protein: CASSESGYAPSYGYTF. The CDR3 nucleotides read TGTGCCAGCAGTGAATCAGGGTACGCTCCTTCGTATGGCTACACCTTC.

This sequence joins TRBV9 and TRBJ2-1; 16 bases agree with TRBD2. Trimming removed 0 bases from V and 4 bases from J; junction bases left unmatched: 1. The germline CDR1 and CDR2 sequences are SGDLS and YYNGEE. There are 17 residues in the CDR3. CDR3 nucleotide sequence: TGTGCCAGCAGCGTAGCGGGACTAGCGGGAGGGTACAATGAGCAGTTCTTC. This translates into CASSVAGLAGGYNEQFF.